Included here is one TCR beta chain sequence, with context. The data are from a study of blood T cell repertoires in COVID-19. Study context: Samples taken during acute and convalescent COVID-19 were collected in the United States, Italy and Spain.

In the authors' methods: For nucleated cells, counts were estimated from reference gene primer amplification. Only in-frame clones appear in the TCRdb table, and some are missing; sequencing was by immunoSEQ multiplex PCR. D and trimming were read from the DNA, whereas the V and J calls and clone size are those reported in that table. The sample has about 400,000 clones; more than 80% are singletons. Sequenced sample: peripheral blood. This clonotype originated in a woman under 40 with active or convalescent COVID-19.

Written as DNA, the CDR3 is TGTGCCAGGAATCCGGGACAGGGTTACAATGAGCAGTTCTTC. This gives the protein CARNPGQGYNEQFF. The genes are TRBV2 and TRBJ2-1; TRBD1 matches at 9 bases. The V gene end was trimmed by 9 bases and the J gene end by 4 bases; junction bases not matched to a gene: 7. Germline lookup yields CDR1 SNHLY and CDR2 FYNNEI. The CDR3 loop spans 14 amino acids.